These 19 T cell receptor beta chains share one sample of origin, sequenced in a study of T cells in Graves' hyperthyroidism and ophthalmopathy. Researchers amplified the TCR beta CDR3 regions from RNA transcripts. HTBI primers were employed in a first-round RT-PCR of the TCR CDR3. TCRdb used MiXCR to reprocess the multiplex PCR reads, holding one entry per CDR3 protein. The table lists 620,000 or so distinct CDR3 sequences, roughly 15% of them singletons. The sequenced sample was blood. The source of these receptors is a woman aged 50 to 60 with Graves' ophthalmopathy.

This clonotype was counted ten times or more. One junction end does not reproduce the germline sequence, and a read error may be involved. The chain combines TRBV11-2 with TRBJ2-3, with 13 bases fitting TRBD2. This CDR3 region has 19 residues. Germline V gene data show CDR1 as SGHAT and CDR2 as FQNNGV. The DNA of the CDR3 is TGTGCCAACAGCTTAATAAGATCAGGACTAGCGGGAGGCACAGATACGCAGTATTTT. Translating it yields CANSLIRSGLAGGTDTQYF.

V and J are TRBV6-6 and TRBJ1-5; 7 positions match TRBD1. This CDR3 is 17 amino acids long. The V segment lost 2 bases and the J segment 5 bases; nucleotides outside the gene matches: 12. Germline V lookup: CDR1 MNHNY, CDR2 SVGAGI (reference sequence). The CDR3 is CASSYPNIRQGDQPQHF. The CDR3 DNA reads TGTGCCAGCAGTTACCCGAACATTAGACAGGGTGATCAGCCCCAGCATTTT.

There are many counts of this clonotype. This CDR3 reads CSARGLPSYNEQFF. CDR3 DNA sequence: TGCAGTGCTAGAGGTCTCCCCTCCTACAATGAGCAGTTCTTC. The chain couples TRBV20-1 to TRBJ2-1, with D unclear. Trimming took off 1 base at V and 0 bases at J, with 7 bases between the two ends. From germline, CDR1 is DFQATT and CDR2 SNEGSKA (reference sequence). The CDR3 covers 14 residues.

This chain connects TRBV6-1 to TRBJ2-5, with TRBD2 identical over 15 bases. Trimming cost V 10 bases and J 2 bases; bases outside gene matches: 8. CDR1 is MNHNS, CDR2 SASEGT, per germline. The CDR3 covers 16 residues. Here the CDR3 reads CATRTSGRGGQETQYF. The CDR3 DNA sequence: TGTGCCACCCGGACTAGCGGGAGGGGCGGTCAAGAGACCCAGTACTTC.

This clonotype was picked up many times. This chain uses TRBV10-3 with TRBJ2-3, with 7 bases fitting TRBD1. The V gene end was trimmed by 3 bases and the J gene end by 2 bases; junction bases not matched to a gene: 5. There are 15 residues in the CDR3. The germline CDR1 and CDR2 sequences are ENHRY and SYGVKD. The CDR3 region is CAISETGTDTDTQYF. In DNA, the CDR3 is TGTGCCATCAGTGAAACCGGGACAGACACAGATACGCAGTATTTT.

The V gene is TRBV5-1, the J gene TRBJ1-4; D remains ambiguous. V was cut by 4 bases and J by 4 bases, with 14 bases left in between. Per the germline V gene, CDR1 is SGHRS and CDR2 is YFSETQ. The CDR3 consists of 15 residues. Here the CDR3 reads CASSILGSNNEKLFF. The CDR3 bases are TGCGCCAGCAGCATCCTAGGGTCCAATAATGAAAAACTGTTTTTT.

The rearrangement uses TRBV4-2 and TRBJ1-4; D is undetermined. CDR1 is LGHNA, CDR2 YNFKEQ, per germline. V shed 0 bases and J shed 0 bases, with 8 bases lying between them. This CDR3 is built from 16 residues. Here the CDR3 DNA reads TGTGCCAGCAGCCAAGAGGACGGAACAACTAATGAAAAACTGTTTTTT. This codes for CASSQEDGTTNEKLFF.

This clonotype was picked up many times. J is TRBJ2-1 and V is TRBV20-1; tentative D call: TRBD2 (6 bases). The CDR3 is 14 amino acids. Trimming shortened V by 3 bases and J by 5 bases, and 14 bases separated the two germline ends. In germline, CDR1 is DFQATT, CDR2 SNEGSKA (reference sequence). The DNA for the CDR3 is TGCAGTGCTAGCCCCGGGACTTCTAACAATGAGCAGTTCTTC. Its translation is CSASPGTSNNEQFF.

This clonotype was detected only a few times. The chain carries TRBV28 and TRBJ1-4, with D maybe TRBD1 (5 bases). The CDR3 runs 14 residues. V lost 4 bases and J 7 bases, leaving 13 bases between the germline ends. Germline V gene lookup returns CDR1 MDHEN and CDR2 SYDVKM. CDR3 nucleotide sequence: TGTGCCAGCAGTTCCTCCAGGGCCCTTGAAAAACTGTTTTTT. This gives the protein CASSSSRALEKLFF.

The rearrangement joins TRBV5-8 to TRBJ2-1; TRBD1 matches at 9 bases. The V segment lost 3 bases and the J segment 8 bases; nucleotides outside the gene matches: 6. Germline assignment: CDR1 SGHTS and CDR2 YDEGEE. CDR3 length equals 14 residues. CDR3 sequence: CASSWTGVWDEQFF. The CDR3, as DNA: TGTGCCAGCAGCTGGACAGGGGTATGGGATGAGCAGTTCTTC. Combining the CDR3 with reference TRBV5-8 and TRBJ2-1 gives the whole variable domain EAGVTQSPTHLIKTRGQQATLRCSPISGHTSVYWYQQALGLGLQFLLWYDEGEERNRGNFPPRFSGRQFPNYSSELNVNALELEDSALYLCASSWTGVWDEQFFGPGTRLTVL.

This clonotype has more than one count but fewer than ten. The rearrangement uses TRBV9 and TRBJ2-7; 13 nucleotides align to TRBD2. Looked up from germline, CDR1 is SGDLS and CDR2 is YYNGEE. This CDR3 has 15 amino acids. V gave up 2 bases and J gave up 5 bases; unmatched junction bases: 4. CDR3: CASSVGLAGDHEQYF. CDR3 in DNA: TGTGCCAGCAGCGTTGGACTAGCGGGAGATCACGAGCAGTACTTC.

CDR3: CASSEVYSGNYNEQFF. In DNA, the CDR3 is TGTGCCAGCAGTGAAGTGTATAGCGGAAACTACAATGAGCAGTTCTTC. This chain joins TRBV2 and TRBJ2-1; D may be TRBD2 (6 bases). Germline values: CDR1 SNHLY, CDR2 FYNNEI. The CDR3 contains 16 residues. Between the trimmed V and J ends, which lost 1 base and 3 bases, there was a span of 13 bases.

The chain has TRBV3-1 and TRBJ1-3, with 9 bases that match TRBD1. The V and J ends lost 2 bases and 4 bases, in that order; junction bases with no gene match: 9. There are 17 residues in the CDR3. Germline loops: CDR1 LGHDT, CDR2 YNNKEL (reference sequence). CDR3 bases: TGTGCCAGCAGCCAAAACTATCGGGACAGGGAAGGAAACACCATATATTTT. Protein sequence: CASSQNYRDREGNTIYF.

There are a few counts of this clonotype. The V call is TRBV10-3, the J call TRBJ1-3, with 10 bases identical to TRBD1. Germline trimming cut 6 bases from V and 4 bases from J; bases unmatched to any gene: 6. Germline V gene lookup returns CDR1 ENHRY and CDR2 SYGVKD. This CDR3 contains 15 residues. The CDR3 region has the DNA TGTGCCATCAGCGAGGACAGGGGGTTCGGAAACACCATATATTTT. This encodes CAISEDRGFGNTIYF.

This clonotype was counted a few times. As DNA, the CDR3 is TGTGCCAGCAGCAGGGGTGGCCCTAATGAAAAACTGTTTTTT. It is translated as CASSRGGPNEKLFF. The V and J genes are TRBV28 and TRBJ1-4; tentative D call: TRBD1 (6 bases). This CDR3 has 14 amino acids. The germline V and J ends were trimmed by 6 bases and 3 bases, with 11 bases remaining between them. Germline V gene lookup returns CDR1 MDHEN and CDR2 SYDVKM.

This clonotype has at least ten counts. The V call is TRBV7-9, the J call TRBJ2-7, with 7 bases that match TRBD2. Looked up from germline, CDR1 is SEHNR and CDR2 is FQNEAQ (reference sequence). J lost 1 base, V lost 3 bases, and 3 bases had no gene match. CDR3 length equals 14 residues. CDR3 in amino acids: CASSFRGSSYEQYF. The CDR3 nucleotides read TGTGCCAGCAGCTTCCGCGGGAGTTCCTACGAGCAGTACTTC.

This clonotype was seen only a few times. The chain is built from TRBV29-1 and TRBJ2-3; TRBD2 matches 12 bases. Germline loops: CDR1 SQVTM, CDR2 ANQGSEA. The CDR3 sequence is 16 residues long. The V and J ends lost 8 bases and 0 bases, in that order; junction bases with no gene match: 9. The CDR3 sequence is CSLIGLAGNSTDTQYF. The CDR3 DNA reads as TGCAGCCTTATTGGACTAGCGGGAAATAGCACAGATACGCAGTATTTT.

This clonotype was seen a few times. The chain employs TRBV6-5 and TRBJ2-7; D is ambiguous. The CDR3 sequence is 14 residues long. Trimming shortened V by 1 base and J by 3 bases, and 10 bases separated the two germline ends. The germline CDR1 and CDR2 sequences are MNHEY and SVGAGI. The CDR3 DNA reads TGTGCCAGCAGTTACTGGCTAGAGGACTACGAGCAGTACTTC. Residues: CASSYWLEDYEQYF.

This clonotype came up many times. V gene TRBV6-1 combines with J gene TRBJ1-1; the D is unclear. Per the germline V gene, CDR1 is MNHNS and CDR2 is SASEGT. The CDR3 is made up of 13 amino acids. The V end lost 6 bases, the J end lost 8 bases, and 16 bases lay between the germline ends. CDR3 amino acids: CASSPPLSYEAFF. The CDR3 DNA reads as TGTGCCAGCAGCCCTCCCCTCTCTTACGAAGCTTTCTTT.